Listed below are T cell receptor beta chains from one sample, sequenced in a study of OX40 agonist ivuxolimab in advanced cancers. Generated by immunoSEQ multiplex PCR, the TCRdb table keeps only in-frame clones and is missing some. The repertoire holds more than 55,000 clones, 85% to 90% seen once, with over 0.65% in the top ten. Sequenced here: CD4+ or CD8+ T cells sorted from blood, sampled in a trial of the OX40 agonist ivuxolimab. The receptors stem from an adult with an advanced solid tumor such as melanoma, head and neck, liver or kidney cancer. Each CDR3 is given without its conserved first and last residue.

j_gene: TRBJ1-5
v_gene: TRBV7-9
CDR3aa: ASSSPIQGSKSNQPQH

j_gene: TRBJ2-1
v_gene: TRBV20-1
CDR3aa: SAREFNEQF

j_gene: TRBJ2-6
v_gene: TRBV2
CDR3aa: ASSGGSRAVLT

j_gene: TRBJ2-2
v_gene: TRBV12-5
CDR3aa: ASGLDIPNTGELF

j_gene: TRBJ1-2
v_gene: TRBV5-1
CDR3aa: ASSLGLGTGGFPYGYT

j_gene: TRBJ2-7
v_gene: TRBV19
CDR3aa: ASSISAGAPYEQY

j_gene: TRBJ1-5
v_gene: TRBV30
CDR3aa: AWSAGPRGQPQH

j_gene: TRBJ2-7
v_gene: TRBV6-1
CDR3aa: ASSEILAGAVHEQY

j_gene: TRBJ2-1
v_gene: TRBV2
CDR3aa: ASSRQTSGRINEQF

j_gene: TRBJ2-5
v_gene: TRBV7-9
CDR3aa: ASSPRQVKETQY

j_gene: TRBJ1-2
v_gene: TRBV15
CDR3aa: ATSREAGANYGYT

j_gene: TRBJ2-1
v_gene: TRBV27
CDR3aa: ASSFDDTGDNEQF

j_gene: TRBJ1-4
v_gene: TRBV2
CDR3aa: ASSGGFNEKLF

j_gene: TRBJ1-6
v_gene: TRBV18
CDR3aa: ASSPRAGDGYSPLH

j_gene: TRBJ2-3
v_gene: TRBV5-8
CDR3aa: ASSLVGSGRPRGQDTQY

j_gene: TRBJ1-2
v_gene: TRBV11-2
CDR3aa: ASSSLTGGDYGYT

j_gene: TRBJ1-5
v_gene: TRBV19
CDR3aa: ASSITSGINQPQH

j_gene: TRBJ2-3
v_gene: TRBV9
CDR3aa: ASSAYRVTDTQY

j_gene: TRBJ2-7
v_gene: TRBV5-1
CDR3aa: ASTTTGGLDEQY

j_gene: TRBJ1-3
v_gene: TRBV11-3
CDR3aa: ASSTGSGNTIY

j_gene: TRBJ2-6
v_gene: TRBV5-1
CDR3aa: ASSPPKSSGANVLT

j_gene: TRBJ1-2
v_gene: TRBV19
CDR3aa: ASSIGTSYGYT

j_gene: TRBJ1-2
v_gene: TRBV5-1
CDR3aa: ASTITPGQNNYGYT

j_gene: TRBJ1-6
v_gene: TRBV4-1
CDR3aa: ASSQGGTALPLH

j_gene: TRBJ2-3
v_gene: TRBV7-9
CDR3aa: ASSFRGRGADTQY

j_gene: TRBJ2-7
v_gene: TRBV19
CDR3aa: ASSPGQGLDEQY

j_gene: TRBJ1-1
v_gene: TRBV28
CDR3aa: ASRPPAPGENTEAF

j_gene: TRBJ1-2
v_gene: TRBV4-1
CDR3aa: ASSPQGESYGYT

j_gene: TRBJ2-7
v_gene: TRBV6-5
CDR3aa: ASSYRISAVPYEQY

j_gene: TRBJ1-1
v_gene: TRBV6-5
CDR3aa: ASSYQGPPGTEAF

j_gene: TRBJ1-3
v_gene: TRBV6-5
CDR3aa: ASKRVAGNTIY

j_gene: TRBJ2-2
v_gene: TRBV28
CDR3aa: ASSISGSTGELF

j_gene: TRBJ1-2
v_gene: TRBV30
CDR3aa: AWSDWGATYGYT

j_gene: TRBJ1-2
v_gene: TRBV2
CDR3aa: ASKGVTYGYT

j_gene: TRBJ1-1
v_gene: TRBV6-5
CDR3aa: ASTGTGSNTEAF

j_gene: TRBJ1-2
v_gene: TRBV11-2
CDR3aa: ASSPQGAYYGYT

j_gene: TRBJ1-2
v_gene: TRBV29-1
CDR3aa: SVAGTGGGGSSYT

j_gene: TRBJ2-1
v_gene: TRBV29-1
CDR3aa: SGGQGYNEQF

j_gene: TRBJ1-5
v_gene: TRBV19
CDR3aa: ASSIMRGPQH

j_gene: TRBJ2-7
v_gene: TRBV27
CDR3aa: ASSSPGQGIYEQY

j_gene: TRBJ2-2
v_gene: TRBV29-1
CDR3aa: SVASAGDGGGELF

j_gene: TRBJ1-4
v_gene: TRBV6-1
CDR3aa: ATRLGRSNEKLF

j_gene: TRBJ2-3
v_gene: TRBV7-9
CDR3aa: ASSLEALAGDRTDTQY

j_gene: TRBJ2-7
v_gene: TRBV2
CDR3aa: ASSEDRAASREQY

j_gene: TRBJ2-5
v_gene: TRBV27
CDR3aa: ASRIRTTSGGETQY

j_gene: TRBJ2-7
v_gene: TRBV7-8
CDR3aa: ASTWRGGGDEQY

j_gene: TRBJ2-1
v_gene: TRBV19
CDR3aa: ASSIWTSGRSEQF

j_gene: TRBJ2-2
v_gene: TRBV19
CDR3aa: ASTPRVGSDTGELF

j_gene: TRBJ1-1
v_gene: TRBV7-8
CDR3aa: ASSFQGMNTEAF

j_gene: TRBJ1-1
v_gene: TRBV5-1
CDR3aa: ASSLVGGEGTEAF

j_gene: TRBJ2-3
v_gene: TRBV18
CDR3aa: ASSPPGGQSDTQY

j_gene: TRBJ1-1
v_gene: TRBV19
CDR3aa: ASSSAGQGRGNTEAF

j_gene: TRBJ2-1
v_gene: TRBV5-1
CDR3aa: ASSLNGDPENEQF

j_gene: TRBJ2-3
v_gene: TRBV7-9
CDR3aa: ASSFTGADTQY

j_gene: TRBJ2-1
v_gene: TRBV7-7
CDR3aa: ASSLGGTSGYNEQF

j_gene: TRBJ1-1
v_gene: TRBV6-1
CDR3aa: ASSGAWQAF

j_gene: TRBJ2-7
v_gene: TRBV10-1
CDR3aa: ASSSGPSYEQY

j_gene: TRBJ2-6
v_gene: TRBV18
CDR3aa: ASSPQGARGANVLT

j_gene: TRBJ2-3
v_gene: TRBV5-4
CDR3aa: ASSLNPGQITDTQY